This record concerns one TCR beta chain sequence. The data are from a study of CD8 T cells in Susac syndrome. Reverse transcription of about 0.5 to 1 ug RNA was carried out with random hexamers. One entry per CDR3 protein, called by TCRdb with MiXCR from the immunoSEQ multiplex PCR reads. The table has 150,000 to 200,000 distinct CDR3 sequences, roughly 93% seen once. The CDR3 is made up of 14 amino acids. Deletions cut 2 bases from V and 5 bases from J, with 15 bases between. Germline V gene lookup returns CDR1 DFQATT and CDR2 SNEGSKA (reference sequence). This chain uses TRBV20-1 with TRBJ1-1; no clear D. This clonotype was sampled from a human donor in good health. Input material: CD4+ T cells from PBMCs. The CDR3 spells CSARRPHGPTEAFF. CDR3 in DNA: TGCAGTGCTAGACGCCCCCACGGGCCGACTGAAGCTTTCTTT.